The T cell receptor (beta chain) described here comes from a study of cytomegalovirus exposure and HLA in healthy donors. There are 12 residues in the CDR3. Germline V gene sequence: CDR1 SQVTM, CDR2 ANQGSEA. The ends were cut back, 3 bases at V and 5 bases at J, with 10 bases in the middle. The PCR employed 60 Vbeta primers together with 13 Jbeta primers. Assay used: immunoSEQ multiplex PCR; TCRdb lists only in-frame clones, some missing. The sample totals fewer than 60,000 clones; its top ten clones hold 10% to 15%. This chain uses TRBV29-1 with TRBJ2-5; the D is unclear. This sequence originates from a woman in her thirties in good health and CMV-seropositive. Sequences were obtained from PBMCs. The CDR3 nucleotides are TGCAGCGTTGACGGGTACCGGGAGACCCAGTACTTC. This codes for CSVDGYRETQYF.